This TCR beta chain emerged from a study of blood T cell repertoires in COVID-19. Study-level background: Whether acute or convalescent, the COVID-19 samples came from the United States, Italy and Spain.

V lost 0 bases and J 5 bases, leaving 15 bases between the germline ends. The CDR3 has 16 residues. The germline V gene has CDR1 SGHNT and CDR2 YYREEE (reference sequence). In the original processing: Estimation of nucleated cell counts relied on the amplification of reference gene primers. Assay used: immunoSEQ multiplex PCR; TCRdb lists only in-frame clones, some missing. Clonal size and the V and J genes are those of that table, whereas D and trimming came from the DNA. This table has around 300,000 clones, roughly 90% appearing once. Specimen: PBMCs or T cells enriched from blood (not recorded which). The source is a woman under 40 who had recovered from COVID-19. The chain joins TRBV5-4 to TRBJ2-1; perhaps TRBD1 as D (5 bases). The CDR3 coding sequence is TGTGCCAGCAGCTTGGGGACACCTTTGGAAGACAATGAGCAGTTCTTC. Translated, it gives CASSLGTPLEDNEQFF. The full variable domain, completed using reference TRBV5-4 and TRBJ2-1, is ETGVTQSPTHLIKTRGQQVTLRCSSQSGHNTVSWYQQALGQGPQFIFQYYREEENGRGNFPPRFSGLQFPNYSSELNVNALELDDSALYLCASSLGTPLEDNEQFFGPGTRLTVL.